The 27 T cell receptor beta chains reported below all come from one sample, sequenced in a study of cytomegalovirus exposure and HLA in healthy donors. PCR involved 60 Vbeta and 13 Jbeta primers. Produced via immunoSEQ multiplex PCR; TCRdb's table is partial and in-frame only. This table holds around 130,000 clones, about 80% found once. Material for sequencing was PBMCs. These receptors originate from a human donor in good health.

The chain carries TRBV7-9 and TRBJ2-2; no firm D call. The V end lost 1 base, the J end lost 7 bases, and 7 bases lay between the germline ends. This CDR3 contains 13 residues. CDR1 and CDR2 from the germline V gene are SEHNR and FQNEAQ (reference sequence). The CDR3 spells CASSLVENGELFF. The CDR3 DNA reads TGTGCCAGCAGCTTAGTTGAGAACGGGGAGCTGTTTTTT.

The chain uses TRBV6-6 and TRBJ1-5; 7 bases are shared with TRBD1. CDR3 length: 13 amino acids. From germline, CDR1 is MNHNY and CDR2 SVGAGI (reference sequence). Unmatched junction bases numbered 7, after V lost 7 bases and J lost 7 bases. CDR3 sequence (DNA): TGTGCCAGCAATCCACAGGGGCGCCAGCCCCAGCATTTT. It yields the protein CASNPQGRQPQHF.

The count of this clone is one. Germline and junction disagree at one end, which may indicate a read error. The chain recombines TRBV7-2 with TRBJ1-5; D is perhaps TRBD1 (6 bases). The CDR3 has 15 amino acids. Germline CDR1 reads SGHTA; CDR2 reads FQGNSA. CDR3 bases: TGTGCCAGCAACTTAAGAGGGGGGGCAGGGCAGCCCCAGCATTTT. Residues: CASNLRGGAGQPQHF.

This chain links TRBV11-3 with TRBJ2-2, with 10 bases matching TRBD2. Germline CDR1 and CDR2: SGHNT and YENEEA. V lost 5 bases and J lost 5; bases outside the gene matches: 8. The CDR3 sequence is 16 residues long. This chain's CDR3 is CASSPQRGGTTGELFF. In DNA form, the CDR3 reads TGTGCCAGCAGCCCACAGCGGGGGGGGACTACCGGGGAGCTGTTTTTT.

In its sample, this clone ranks as medium-sized. The rearrangement links TRBV10-3 to TRBJ2-7, with D uncertain. The CDR3 is 11 amino acids. V was clipped by 5 bases and J by 2 bases, with 4 bases between them. Germline CDR1 reads ENHRY; CDR2 reads SYGVKD. The CDR3 nucleotides read TGTGCCATCAGTCAAACCTACGAGCAGTACTTC. Protein product: CAISQTYEQYF.

The rearrangement joins TRBV28 to TRBJ1-2; tentatively, D is TRBD1 (5 bases). The CDR3 sequence is 12 residues long. V was pared by 8 bases and J by 0 bases, with 7 bases between. Per the germline V gene, CDR1 is MDHEN and CDR2 is SYDVKM. The CDR3 sequence is CASDSSNYGYTF. In DNA, the CDR3 is TGTGCCAGCGACAGTTCTAACTATGGCTACACCTTC.

This chain links TRBV6-5 with TRBJ2-7, with D perhaps TRBD1 (6 bases). The germline gives CDR1 MNHEY, CDR2 SVGAGI. V lost 6 bases and J 1 base, leaving 13 bases between the germline ends. This CDR3 is built from 14 residues. The CDR3 DNA reads as TGTGCCAGCAGCTGGGACACTCAGTCCTACGAGCAGTACTTC. The encoded protein is CASSWDTQSYEQYF.

The rearrangement links TRBV7-8 to TRBJ2-2; D gene uncertain. Germline lookup yields CDR1 SGHVS and CDR2 FQNEAQ. This CDR3 comprises 15 residues. V was clipped by 3 bases and J by 4 bases, with 12 bases between them. CDR3 DNA sequence: TGTGCCAGCAGCTTGTTGGTGGCCGTCACCGGGGAGCTGTTTTTT. Protein product: CASSLLVAVTGELFF. Using reference TRBV7-8 and TRBJ2-2 for the parts outside the CDR3, the full variable domain is GAGVSQSPRYKVAKRGQDVALRCDPISGHVSLFWYQQALGQGPEFLTYFQNEAQLDKSGLPSDRFFAERPEGSVSTLKIQRTQQEDSAVYLCASSLLVAVTGELFFGEGSRLTVL.

The V call is TRBV29-1, the J call TRBJ2-5; D is possibly TRBD2 (7 bases). Per the germline V gene, CDR1 is SQVTM and CDR2 is ANQGSEA. This CDR3 is built from 12 residues. V was shortened by 7 bases and J by 4 bases, with 13 bases between the two germline ends. This CDR3 reads CSAEGGLETQYF. The CDR3 DNA reads as TGCAGCGCAGAGGGGGGGTTAGAGACCCAGTACTTC.

This clone was observed a single time. The CDR3 nucleotides read TGTGCCAGCAGCCGGGACACGGCGGACGAGCAGTACTTC. Translation: CASSRDTADEQYF. The chain links TRBV11-2 to TRBJ2-7; D is perhaps TRBD1 (6 bases). The CDR3 length is 13 residues. Germline loops: CDR1 SGHAT, CDR2 FQNNGV. V dropped 5 bases and J dropped 5 bases, with 13 bases sitting between them.

The chain has TRBV7-2 and TRBJ1-1; D remains unclear. The CDR3 consists of 14 residues. Germline CDR1 reads SGHTA; CDR2 reads FQGNSA. V lost 3 bases to trimming and J lost 7 bases, with 15 bases between them. The CDR3 region is CASSLWRLGVEAFF. The CDR3 DNA follows: TGTGCCAGCAGCTTGTGGCGGCTCGGGGTTGAAGCTTTCTTT.

The rearrangement joins TRBV28 to TRBJ2-3, with D maybe TRBD2 (5 bases). The germline gives CDR1 MDHEN, CDR2 SYDVKM. There are 13 residues in the CDR3. Trimming cost V 8 bases and J 3 bases, with 12 bases left between them. The CDR3 sequence is CASEKAETDTQYF. The CDR3 DNA follows: TGTGCCAGCGAGAAAGCGGAGACAGATACGCAGTATTTT.

The chain has TRBV6-1 and TRBJ2-7, with D hard to call. Trimming removed 6 bases at V and 4 bases at J, with 4 bases between. Germline CDR1 and CDR2: MNHNS and SASEGT. The CDR3 consists of 10 residues. In DNA form, the CDR3 reads TGTGCCAGCAGCTTTTACGAGCAGTACTTC. This translates into CASSFYEQYF.

This clone showed up just once. This rearrangement joins TRBV6-1 to TRBJ2-7, with D perhaps TRBD1 (7 bases). V dropped 5 bases and J dropped 4 bases, with 15 bases sitting between them. The germline V gene encodes CDR1 MNHNS and CDR2 SASEGT. The CDR3 runs to 14 residues. The CDR3 spells CASSNRGGWYEQYF. CDR3 nucleotide sequence: TGTGCCAGCAGTAACAGGGGAGGTTGGTACGAGCAGTACTTC.

V gene TRBV5-8 combines with J gene TRBJ2-7, with a weak D call TRBD2 (6 bases). The CDR3 consists of 13 residues. The V gene's germline CDR1 is SGHTS and CDR2 YDEGEE. Trimming shortened V by 0 bases and J by 8 bases, and 12 bases separated the two germline ends. CDR3 nucleotide sequence: TGTGCCAGCAGCTTGGACCCTACTAGCAAGCAGTACTTC. Amino acid sequence: CASSLDPTSKQYF.

The chain joins TRBV10-1 to TRBJ1-4; no firm D call. Germline loops: CDR1 WNHNN, CDR2 SYGVQD (reference sequence). V dropped 6 bases and J dropped 0 bases, with 11 bases sitting between them. The CDR3 is 15 residues long. DNA for the CDR3: TGCGCCAGCAGCCTTGTTCCGGCAACTAATGAAAAACTGTTTTTT. Its protein product is CASSLVPATNEKLFF.

This chain connects TRBV7-2 to TRBJ2-7; D is undetermined. V was clipped by 5 bases and J by 3 bases, with 14 bases between them. Germline V gene lookup returns CDR1 SGHTA and CDR2 FQGNSA. The CDR3 is 14 amino acids. The DNA for the CDR3 is TGTGCCAGCAGCCGGCCCAGAGGCTACTACGAGCAGTACTTC. It codes for CASSRPRGYYEQYF.

This chain uses TRBV19 with TRBJ1-5; D gene unclear. The CDR3 consists of 14 residues. V was pared by 5 bases and J by 2 bases, with 10 bases between. The germline V gene has CDR1 LNHDA and CDR2 SQIVND (reference sequence). The CDR3 DNA reads as TGTGCCAGTAGTTGGGAGGGAGGCAATCAGCCCCAGCATTTT. Translated: CASSWEGGNQPQHF.

The V gene is TRBV6-1, the J gene TRBJ2-4; 7 bases are shared with TRBD1. CDR3 size: 15 residues. Germline V gene sequence: CDR1 MNHNS, CDR2 SASEGT. V was clipped by 1 base and J by 8 bases; unmatched bases: 8. The CDR3 loop reads CASSEGETGDDIQYF. CDR3 DNA sequence: TGTGCCAGCAGTGAAGGGGAAACAGGGGACGACATTCAGTACTTC.

This chain uses TRBV28 with TRBJ2-7, with 8 bases that match TRBD2. V gave up 2 bases and J gave up 5 bases; unmatched junction bases: 8. The CDR3 totals 15 residues. CDR1 is MDHEN and CDR2 is SYDVKM in the germline V gene. CDR3 sequence: CASSLRGGMPHEQYF. The CDR3 DNA reads as TGTGCCAGCAGTTTACGGGGGGGAATGCCCCACGAGCAGTACTTC.

This clone was seen only a few times. The V gene is TRBV5-6, the J gene TRBJ2-1; 8 bases line up with TRBD1. Unmatched junction bases numbered 16, after V lost 4 bases and J lost 7 bases. The CDR3 is 17 amino acids. Germline V gene sequence: CDR1 SGHDT, CDR2 YYEEEE. CDR3 residues: CASSPDRGGSVRNEQFF. DNA of the CDR3: TGTGCCAGCAGCCCCGACAGGGGAGGCTCCGTTAGGAATGAGCAGTTCTTC.

This chain links TRBV4-1 with TRBJ1-4; D call uncertain. There are 15 residues in the CDR3. Trimming shortened V by 1 base and J by 1 base, and 7 bases separated the two germline ends. In germline, CDR1 is MGHRA, CDR2 YSYEKL. The CDR3 DNA is TGCGCCAGCAGCCAAGCGGGAGTAACTAATGAAAAACTGTTTTTT. Amino acid sequence: CASSQAGVTNEKLFF.

The chain links TRBV6-1 to TRBJ1-2; D might be TRBD1 (5 bases). The CDR3 sequence is 13 residues long. Trimming stripped 3 bases from V and 4 bases from J, with 9 bases between. Germline V lookup: CDR1 MNHNS, CDR2 SASEGT. The DNA of the CDR3 is TGTGCCAGCAGTGAGCAGGGACTCTATGGCTACACCTTC. This gives the protein CASSEQGLYGYTF.

The chain has TRBV11-2 and TRBJ2-3; TRBD2 agrees at 12 bases. V dropped 5 bases and J dropped 4; count of bases not matched to a gene: 7. This CDR3 has 16 residues. Germline CDR1 SGHAT, CDR2 FQNNGV. CDR3 residues: CASSPRLAGASDTQYF. The CDR3 DNA reads as TGTGCCAGCAGCCCGCGACTAGCGGGGGCCTCAGATACGCAGTATTTT. Filled out from reference TRBV11-2 and TRBJ2-3, the complete variable domain reads EAGVAQSPRYKIIEKRQSVAFWCNPISGHATLYWYQQILGQGPKLLIQFQNNGVVDDSQLPKDRFSAERLKGVDSTLKIQPAKLEDSAVYLCASSPRLAGASDTQYFGPGTRLTVL.

The J gene is TRBJ2-1, the V gene TRBV29-1; TRBD1 agrees at 7 bases. Trimming cost V 6 bases and J 9 bases; bases outside gene matches: 8. Germline V gives CDR1 SQVTM, CDR2 ANQGSEA. This CDR3 has 12 amino acids. CDR3 residues: CSVPTGAAEQFF. CDR3 nucleotide sequence: TGCAGCGTGCCCACAGGGGCAGCTGAGCAGTTCTTC.

This clone was seen a single time. The chain joins TRBV7-3 to TRBJ2-5; D is perhaps TRBD1 (6 bases). In germline, CDR1 is SGHTA, CDR2 FQGTGA. The CDR3 has 15 residues. Between the trimmed V and J ends, which lost 5 bases and 4 bases, there was a span of 17 bases. CDR3 amino acids: CASSPLLGHRETQYF. The CDR3 DNA reads TGTGCCAGCAGCCCTCTGTTGGGACACAGAGAGACCCAGTACTTC.

The rearrangement joins TRBV7-8 to TRBJ2-3, with 9 bases identical to TRBD2. The CDR3 sequence is 16 residues long. V shed 2 bases and J 5 bases; nucleotides not matched to a gene: 8. Germline V CDR1 and CDR2: SGHVS, FQNEAQ. The CDR3 sequence is CASSLPGAGGEDTQYF. The CDR3 DNA sequence: TGTGCCAGCAGCTTACCCGGGGCGGGGGGGGAAGATACGCAGTATTTT. The full variable domain, in which reference TRBV7-8 and TRBJ2-3 provide the parts outside the CDR3, is GAGVSQSPRYKVAKRGQDVALRCDPISGHVSLFWYQQALGQGPEFLTYFQNEAQLDKSGLPSDRFFAERPEGSVSTLKIQRTQQEDSAVYLCASSLPGAGGEDTQYFGPGTRLTVL.